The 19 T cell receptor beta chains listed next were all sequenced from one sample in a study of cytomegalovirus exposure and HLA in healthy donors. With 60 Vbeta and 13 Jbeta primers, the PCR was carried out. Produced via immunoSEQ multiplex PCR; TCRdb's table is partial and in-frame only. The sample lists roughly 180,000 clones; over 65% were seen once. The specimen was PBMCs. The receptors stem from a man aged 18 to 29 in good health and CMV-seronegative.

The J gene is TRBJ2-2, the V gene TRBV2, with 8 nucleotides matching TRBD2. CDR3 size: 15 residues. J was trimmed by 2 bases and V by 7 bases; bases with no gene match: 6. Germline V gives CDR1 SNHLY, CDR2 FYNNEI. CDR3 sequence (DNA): TGTGCCAGCACTGAGAGCGGGGGCAACACCGGGGAGCTGTTTTTT. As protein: CASTESGGNTGELFF.

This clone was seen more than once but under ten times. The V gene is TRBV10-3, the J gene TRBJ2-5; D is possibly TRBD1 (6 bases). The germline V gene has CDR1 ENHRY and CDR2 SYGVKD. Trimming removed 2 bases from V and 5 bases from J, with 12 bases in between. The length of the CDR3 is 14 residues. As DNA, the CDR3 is TGTGCCATCAGTGAGACAGGGCGCTCGGAGACCCAGTACTTC. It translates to CAISETGRSETQYF.

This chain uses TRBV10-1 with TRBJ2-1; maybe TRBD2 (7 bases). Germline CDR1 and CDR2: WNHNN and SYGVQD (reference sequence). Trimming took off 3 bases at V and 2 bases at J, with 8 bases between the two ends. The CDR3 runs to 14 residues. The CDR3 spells CASSEGGAYNEQFF. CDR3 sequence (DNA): TGCGCCAGCAGTGAAGGGGGGGCCTACAATGAGCAGTTCTTC.

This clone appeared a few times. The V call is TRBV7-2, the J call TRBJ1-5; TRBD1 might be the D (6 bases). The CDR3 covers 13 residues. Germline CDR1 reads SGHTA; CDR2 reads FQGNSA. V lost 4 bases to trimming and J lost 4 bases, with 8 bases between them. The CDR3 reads CASSSTGNQPQHF. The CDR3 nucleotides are TGTGCCAGCAGCTCAACAGGGAATCAGCCCCAGCATTTT.

Here the CDR3 DNA reads TGCAGCGTTGAAGGTGATGAGCGTCCGGAGCAGTACTTC. Translated: CSVEGDERPEQYF. The gene calls are TRBV29-1 and TRBJ2-5; the D is unclear. Trimming shortened V by 1 base and J by 11 bases, and 17 bases separated the two germline ends. Germline values: CDR1 SQVTM, CDR2 ANQGSEA. The CDR3 contains 13 residues.

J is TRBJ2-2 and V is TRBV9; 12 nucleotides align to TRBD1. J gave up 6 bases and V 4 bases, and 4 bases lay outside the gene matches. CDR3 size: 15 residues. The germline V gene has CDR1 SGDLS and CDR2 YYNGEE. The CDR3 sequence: CASSPWDRGPGELFF. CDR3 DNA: TGTGCCAGCAGCCCATGGGACAGGGGGCCCGGGGAGCTGTTTTTT.

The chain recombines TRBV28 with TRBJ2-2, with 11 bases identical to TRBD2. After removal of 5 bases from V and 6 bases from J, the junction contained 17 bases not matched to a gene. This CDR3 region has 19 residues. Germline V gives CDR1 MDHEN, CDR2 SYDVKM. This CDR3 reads CASSPTLFTSGSSPGELFF. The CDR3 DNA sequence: TGTGCCAGCAGTCCGACACTCTTCACTAGCGGGAGTAGTCCCGGGGAGCTGTTTTTT.

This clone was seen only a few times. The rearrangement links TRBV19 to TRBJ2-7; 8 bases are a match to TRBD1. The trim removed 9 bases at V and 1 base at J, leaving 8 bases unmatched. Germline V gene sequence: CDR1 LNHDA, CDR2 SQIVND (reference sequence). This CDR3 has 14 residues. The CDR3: CASATGGRSYEQYF. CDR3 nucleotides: TGTGCCAGCGCTACAGGGGGAAGATCCTACGAGCAGTACTTC.

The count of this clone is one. CDR3 amino acids: CASSLQRGSYNEQFF. CDR3 bases: TGTGCCAGCAGCCTCCAGCGGGGGTCCTACAATGAGCAGTTCTTC. This chain joins TRBV6-4 and TRBJ2-1; 8 positions agree with TRBD2. Germline V gives CDR1 MRHNA, CDR2 SNTAGT. V lost 6 bases and J lost 1; bases outside the gene matches: 5. This CDR3 has 15 residues.

Written as DNA, the CDR3 is TGTGCCAGCAGCTTAGGGGGGCAGGTAAACTATGGCTACACCTTC. Its protein is CASSLGGQVNYGYTF. This chain joins TRBV7-9 and TRBJ1-2, with a possible D match to TRBD1 (6 bases). The CDR3 runs to 15 residues. Trimming pared 1 base from V and 2 bases from J, leaving 11 bases between. Germline V gene sequence: CDR1 SEHNR, CDR2 FQNEAQ (reference sequence). Full variable domain (outside the CDR3, taken from reference TRBV7-9 and TRBJ1-2): DTGVSQNPRHKITKRGQNVTFRCDPISEHNRLYWYRQTLGQGPEFLTYFQNEAQLEKSRLLSDRFSAERPKGSFSTLEIQRTEQGDSAMYLCASSLGGQVNYGYTFGSGTRLTVV.

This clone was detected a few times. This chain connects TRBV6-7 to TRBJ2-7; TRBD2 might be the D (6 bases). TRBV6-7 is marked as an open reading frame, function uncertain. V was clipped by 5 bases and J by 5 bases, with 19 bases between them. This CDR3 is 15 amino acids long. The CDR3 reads CASSPMGLEANEQYF. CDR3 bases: TGTGCCAGCAGTCCAATGGGACTGGAAGCTAACGAGCAGTACTTC.

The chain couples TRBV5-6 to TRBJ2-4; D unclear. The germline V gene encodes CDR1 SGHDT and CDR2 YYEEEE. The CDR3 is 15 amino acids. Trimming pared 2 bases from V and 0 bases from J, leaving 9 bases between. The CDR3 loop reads CASSLSYRAKNIQYF. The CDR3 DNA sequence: TGTGCCAGCAGCTTATCATACAGAGCCAAAAACATTCAGTACTTC.

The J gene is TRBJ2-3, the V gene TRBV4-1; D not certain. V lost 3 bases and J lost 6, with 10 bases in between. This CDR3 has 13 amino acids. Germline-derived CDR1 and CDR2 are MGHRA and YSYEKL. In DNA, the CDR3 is TGCGCCAGCAGCCAGCGTTCTACGGATACGCAGTATTTT. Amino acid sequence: CASSQRSTDTQYF.

The CDR3 sequence: CAWNRGRGQPQHF. The CDR3 DNA follows: TGTGCCTGGAACAGGGGAAGGGGTCAGCCCCAGCATTTT. The chain carries TRBV30 and TRBJ1-5, with 7 bases identical to TRBD1. The germline V gene has CDR1 GTSNPN and CDR2 SVGIG (reference sequence). CDR3 length equals 13 residues. V gave up 4 bases and J gave up 6 bases; unmatched junction bases: 6.

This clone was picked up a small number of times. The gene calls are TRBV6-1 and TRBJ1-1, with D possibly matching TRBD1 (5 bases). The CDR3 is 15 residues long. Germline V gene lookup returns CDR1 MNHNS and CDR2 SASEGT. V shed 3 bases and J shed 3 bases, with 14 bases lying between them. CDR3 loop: CASSDSYRGYTEAFF. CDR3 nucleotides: TGTGCCAGCAGTGATTCGTATAGGGGCTACACTGAAGCTTTCTTT.

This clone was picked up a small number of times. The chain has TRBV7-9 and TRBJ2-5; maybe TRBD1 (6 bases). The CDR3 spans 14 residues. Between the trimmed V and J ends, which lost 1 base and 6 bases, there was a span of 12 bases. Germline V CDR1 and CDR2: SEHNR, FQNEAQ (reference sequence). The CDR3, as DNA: TGTGCCAGCAGCTTAGAGGCAGGGGCGAAGACCCAGTACTTC. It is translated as CASSLEAGAKTQYF.

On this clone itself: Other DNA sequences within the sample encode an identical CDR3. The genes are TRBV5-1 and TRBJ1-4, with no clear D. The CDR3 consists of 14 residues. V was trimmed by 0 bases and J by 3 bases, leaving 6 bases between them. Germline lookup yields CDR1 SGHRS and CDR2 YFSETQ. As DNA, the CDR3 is TGCGCCAGCAGCTTGGAACGAGCTAATGAAAAACTGTTTTTT. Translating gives CASSLERANEKLFF.

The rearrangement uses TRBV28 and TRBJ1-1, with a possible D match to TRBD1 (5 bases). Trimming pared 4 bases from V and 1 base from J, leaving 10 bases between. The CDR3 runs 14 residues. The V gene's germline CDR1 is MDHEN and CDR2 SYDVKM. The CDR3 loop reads CASSSPGQNTEAFF. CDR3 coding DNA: TGTGCCAGCAGTTCACCAGGGCAGAACACTGAAGCTTTCTTT.

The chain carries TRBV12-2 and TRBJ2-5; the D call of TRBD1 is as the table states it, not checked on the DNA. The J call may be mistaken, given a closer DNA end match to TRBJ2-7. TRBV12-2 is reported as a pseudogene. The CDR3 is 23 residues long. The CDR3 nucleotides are TGTGCAAGTCGCTTAGTTCGCCCCGGGACAGGGGGGATTTTGCCCTATTGTCCTTACGAGCAGTACTTC. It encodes CASRLVRPGTGGILPYCPYEQYF.